This T cell receptor (beta chain) is from a study of human T cells and chemical hapten exposure. Turning to the study itself: Small pooled library volume differences mainly caused per-sample TCR yield variation.

The CDR3 runs to 20 residues. Germline V gene sequence: CDR1 LGHNT, CDR2 FRNRAP. Trimming took 0 bases from V and 4 from J; bases not matched to a gene: 15. Researchers extracted total RNA from unfractionated whole blood. In the library, unique molecular identifiers were attached to individual cDNA molecules. Original methodology: Ranging from about 20,000 to 750,000, TCR counts per sample had a median value of around 91,000. TCRdb fed the 5' RACE reads into MiXCR, producing one record per CDR3 protein. The V and J calls come from TCRdb's annotation, not from the publication. The data contain over 70,000 distinct CDR3 sequences, more than 15% of them singletons.

The J gene is TRBJ2-6, the V gene TRBV12-5, with TRBD1 identical over 7 bases. The source is a female donor in good health. CDR3 in amino acids: CASGLVHEGAPLPGANVLTF. The CDR3 bases are TGTGCTAGTGGTTTGGTACATGAGGGGGCGCCCCTTCCGGGGGCCAACGTCCTGACTTTC.